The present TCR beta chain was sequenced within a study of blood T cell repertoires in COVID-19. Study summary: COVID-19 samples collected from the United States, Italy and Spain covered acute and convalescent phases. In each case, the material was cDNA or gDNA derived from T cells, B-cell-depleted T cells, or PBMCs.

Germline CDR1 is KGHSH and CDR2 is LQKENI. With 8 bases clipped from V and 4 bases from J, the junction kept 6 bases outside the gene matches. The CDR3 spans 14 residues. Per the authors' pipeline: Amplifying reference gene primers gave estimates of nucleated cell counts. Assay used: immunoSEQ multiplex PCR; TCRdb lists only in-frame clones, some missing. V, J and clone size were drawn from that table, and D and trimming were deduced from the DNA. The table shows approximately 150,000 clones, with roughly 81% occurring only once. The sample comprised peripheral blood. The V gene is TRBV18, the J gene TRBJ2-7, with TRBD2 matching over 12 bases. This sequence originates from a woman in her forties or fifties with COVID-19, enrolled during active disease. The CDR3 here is CASKRTSGVYEQYF. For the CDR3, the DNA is TGTGCCAGCAAAAGGACTAGCGGGGTATACGAGCAGTACTTC.